Following are 11 T cell receptor beta chains from one sample sequenced in a study of shared clonotypes between healthy human individuals. Measured with immunoSEQ multiplex PCR; TCRdb has only the in-frame clones, and not every one. The sample has about 2.2 million clones, roughly 91% seen once. Naive CD8 cells comprised CD45RO-negative, CCR7-positively selected cells, excluding terminally differentiated effector memory CD45RA+ cells. The sequencing sample was made of naive CD8+ T cells from PBMCs. These receptors were taken from a man younger than 35 in good health. Some clones in this sample may be carry-over from other donors' samples.

This clone was picked up one time. The chain recombines TRBV7-9 with TRBJ2-1; unclear D gene. Deletions cut 2 bases from V and 8 bases from J, with 13 bases between. Germline values: CDR1 SEHNR, CDR2 FQNEAQ (reference sequence). The CDR3 totals 14 residues. The chain's CDR3 is CASSLRDFPHEQFF. In DNA, the CDR3 is TGTGCCAGCAGCTTAAGGGATTTCCCCCATGAGCAGTTCTTC.

The chain links TRBV28 to TRBJ1-1, with D unclear. V was pared by 3 bases and J by 5 bases, with 10 bases between. The CDR3 totals 13 residues. Germline V gene sequence: CDR1 MDHEN, CDR2 SYDVKM. CDR3 residues: CASSFLVGTEAFF. CDR3 DNA: TGTGCCAGCAGTTTTCTGGTTGGGACTGAAGCTTTCTTT.

V gene TRBV28 combines with J gene TRBJ1-2; no clear D. V lost 11 bases and J 3 bases, leaving 16 bases between the germline ends. The length of the CDR3 is 13 residues. Germline V gene sequence: CDR1 MDHEN, CDR2 SYDVKM. CDR3 nucleotide sequence: TGTGCCGCCGCGGACGTCACATACTATGGCTACACCTTC. Translated, it gives CAAADVTYYGYTF.

The genes are TRBV6-5 and TRBJ1-1; 7 positions agree with TRBD1. CDR3 length: 14 residues. Germline V gene lookup returns CDR1 MNHEY and CDR2 SVGAGI. Trimming cost V 4 bases and J 5 bases; bases outside gene matches: 7. DNA of the CDR3: TGTGCCAGCAGTTTGGGACAGTGGGTTACTGAAGCTTTCTTT. Translating it yields CASSLGQWVTEAFF.

V usage is TRBV5-3 and J usage is TRBJ2-5, with D perhaps matching TRBD1 or TRBD2 (5 bases each). TRBV5-3 is identified as an open reading frame with a role that is uncertain. V was clipped by 6 bases and J by 0 bases, with 18 bases between them. This CDR3 has 16 amino acids. In DNA, the CDR3 is TGTGCCAGAACCCCGGTGGGACGCCCCGACCAAGAGACCCAGTACTTC. Amino acid sequence: CARTPVGRPDQETQYF.

In its sample, this clone was seen once. The J gene is TRBJ2-1, the V gene TRBV5-6, with a weak D call TRBD2 (5 bases). V was cut by 4 bases and J by 2 bases, with 16 bases left in between. Germline V gene sequence: CDR1 SGHDT, CDR2 YYEEEE. The CDR3 sequence is 16 residues long. The CDR3 spells CASSRPPFGAYNEQFF. The CDR3 DNA is TGTGCCAGCAGCAGACCCCCGTTCGGGGCCTACAATGAGCAGTTCTTC.

The rearrangement links TRBV28 to TRBJ1-5; 7 nucleotides agree with TRBD1. The V segment lost 6 bases and the J segment 2 bases; nucleotides outside the gene matches: 10. The CDR3 length is 16 residues. The germline V gene encodes CDR1 MDHEN and CDR2 SYDVKM. The CDR3 sequence: CASRYSTGDRNQPQHF. The CDR3 bases are TGTGCCAGCAGATACTCTACAGGGGACCGCAATCAGCCCCAGCATTTT.

To note about this clone: Other DNA sequences of this sample code for an identical CDR3. The chain combines TRBV7-9 with TRBJ2-7; tentative D call: TRBD2 (6 bases). Looked up from germline, CDR1 is SEHNR and CDR2 is FQNEAQ (reference sequence). V was pared by 6 bases and J by 2 bases, with 11 bases between. The CDR3 totals 13 residues. CDR3 DNA: TGTGCCAGCAGTTTTGGCGGGACCTACGAGCAGTACTTC. Protein sequence: CASSFGGTYEQYF.

This rearrangement joins TRBV27 to TRBJ1-3; 8 bases match TRBD1. Germline trimming cut 5 bases from V and 4 bases from J; bases unmatched to any gene: 7. This CDR3 has 15 amino acids. CDR1 and CDR2 (germline): MNHEY, SMNVEV (reference sequence). This CDR3 reads CASSPFRGPGNTIYF. Written as DNA, the CDR3 is TGTGCCAGCAGTCCGTTCAGGGGGCCCGGAAACACCATATATTTT.

This sequence joins TRBV7-9 and TRBJ1-2; 7 bases fit TRBD1. Losses at the gene ends were 4 bases for V and 2 bases for J; bases not matched to a gene: 19. Germline V gene sequence: CDR1 SEHNR, CDR2 FQNEAQ (reference sequence). The CDR3 extends over 19 amino acids. The CDR3 DNA reads as TGTGCCAGCAGCTCCCCCCTGAGGACAGGACAACCTCAGAACTATGGCTACACCTTC. Its translation is CASSSPLRTGQPQNYGYTF.

This rearrangement joins TRBV11-2 to TRBJ2-3; TRBD2 matches at 11 bases. CDR3 length: 15 amino acids. From germline, CDR1 is SGHAT and CDR2 FQNNGV. Trimming removed 5 bases from V and 6 bases from J; junction bases left unmatched: 7. CDR3 protein: CASSDRLAGLDTQYF. The CDR3 nucleotides read TGTGCCAGCAGCGATAGACTAGCGGGGCTGGATACGCAGTATTTT.